This TCR beta chain was captured in a study of T cells in Graves' hyperthyroidism and ophthalmopathy. Findings and caveats of the study: A model of 13 V-J features distinguished ophthalmopathy from stable hyperthyroidism. Ophthalmopathy got predicted by the model a median about six months before its onset.

The germline V gene encodes CDR1 MNHNS and CDR2 SASEGT. V lost 6 bases to trimming and J lost 0 bases, with 14 bases between them. This CDR3 has 15 residues. With respect to this clonotype: The antigen is not known.

The CDR3 regions of TCR beta were amplified from RNA transcripts. The primer set for the first-round RT-PCR of the TCR CDR3 was HTBI. In TCRdb, the multiplex PCR reads were re-called with MiXCR into one record per CDR3 protein. The repertoire holds under 250,000 distinct CDR3 sequences, with 24% as singletons. At least 3 on the Clinical Activity Score was recorded for ophthalmopathy patients, who also had NOSPECS grade at least 4 and duration under 3 months. Patients showing uncontrolled infection, other autoimmune disease, pregnancy or lactation were ineligible. The sequenced sample consisted of blood. This TCR derives from a woman aged 40 to 50 with Graves' ophthalmopathy. V gene TRBV6-1 combines with J gene TRBJ1-1; D is unclear. The CDR3 DNA reads as TGTGCCAGCAGCTCACCTGGGAGAATGAACACTGAAGCTTTCTTT. This codes for CASSSPGRMNTEAFF.